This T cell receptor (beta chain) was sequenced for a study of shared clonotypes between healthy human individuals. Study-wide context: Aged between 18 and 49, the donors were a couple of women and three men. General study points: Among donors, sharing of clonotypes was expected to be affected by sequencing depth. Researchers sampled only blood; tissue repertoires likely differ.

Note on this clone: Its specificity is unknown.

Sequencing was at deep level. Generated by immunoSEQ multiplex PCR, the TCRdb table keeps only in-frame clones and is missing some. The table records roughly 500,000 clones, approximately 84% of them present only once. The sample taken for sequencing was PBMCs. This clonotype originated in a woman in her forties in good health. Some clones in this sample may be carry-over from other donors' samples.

CDR3 region: CASGPIKARDSNTEAFF. CDR3 nucleotide sequence: TGTGCTAGTGGCCCAATTAAGGCCCGGGATTCGAACACTGAAGCTTTCTTT. This rearrangement joins TRBV12-5 to TRBJ1-1; D is unclear. The germline V gene has CDR1 LGHNT and CDR2 FRNRAP. The germline V and J ends were trimmed by 6 bases and 1 base, with 21 bases remaining between them. The CDR3 is made up of 17 amino acids.